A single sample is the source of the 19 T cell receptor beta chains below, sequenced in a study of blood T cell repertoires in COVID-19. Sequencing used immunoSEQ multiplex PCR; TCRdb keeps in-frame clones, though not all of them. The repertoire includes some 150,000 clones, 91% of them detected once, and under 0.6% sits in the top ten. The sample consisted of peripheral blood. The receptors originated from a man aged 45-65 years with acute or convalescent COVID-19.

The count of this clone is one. The CDR3 DNA follows: TGTGCCAGCTCACCACAGGAGCATGAGGAGCCCCAGCATTTT. This sequence encodes CASSPQEHEEPQHF. The genes are TRBV18 and TRBJ1-5; D call uncertain. CDR1 and CDR2 from the germline V gene are KGHSH and LQKENI. V lost 1 base, J lost 8 bases, and 12 bases lay in between. This CDR3 has 14 residues.

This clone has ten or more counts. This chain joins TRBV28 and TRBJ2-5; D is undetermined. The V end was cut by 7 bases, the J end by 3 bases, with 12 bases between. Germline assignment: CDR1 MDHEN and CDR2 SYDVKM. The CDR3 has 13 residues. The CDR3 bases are TGTGCCAGCACCTTGGCTAGGAAAGAGACCCAGTACTTC. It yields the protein CASTLARKETQYF. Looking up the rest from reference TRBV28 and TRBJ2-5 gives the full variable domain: DVKVTQSSRYLVKRTGEKVFLECVQDMDHENMFWYRQDPGLGLRLIYFSYDVKMKEKGDIPEGYSVSREKKERFSLILESASTNQTSMYLCASTLARKETQYFGPGTRLLVL.

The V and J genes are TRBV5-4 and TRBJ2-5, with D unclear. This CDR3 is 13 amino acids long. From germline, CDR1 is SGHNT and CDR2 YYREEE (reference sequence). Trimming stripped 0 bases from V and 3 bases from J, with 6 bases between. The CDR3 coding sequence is TGTGCCAGCAGCTTGGTGGCAGAAGAGACCCAGTACTTC. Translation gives CASSLVAEETQYF. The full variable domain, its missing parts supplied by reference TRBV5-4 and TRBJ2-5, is ETGVTQSPTHLIKTRGQQVTLRCSSQSGHNTVSWYQQALGQGPQFIFQYYREEENGRGNFPPRFSGLQFPNYSSELNVNALELDDSALYLCASSLVAEETQYFGPGTRLLVL.

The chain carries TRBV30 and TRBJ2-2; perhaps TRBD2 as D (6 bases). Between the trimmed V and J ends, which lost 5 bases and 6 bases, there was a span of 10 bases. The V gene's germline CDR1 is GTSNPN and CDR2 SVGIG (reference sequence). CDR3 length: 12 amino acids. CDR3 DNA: TGTGCCTGGGGGCTAGCGTCCGGGGAGCTGTTTTTT. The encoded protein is CAWGLASGELFF.

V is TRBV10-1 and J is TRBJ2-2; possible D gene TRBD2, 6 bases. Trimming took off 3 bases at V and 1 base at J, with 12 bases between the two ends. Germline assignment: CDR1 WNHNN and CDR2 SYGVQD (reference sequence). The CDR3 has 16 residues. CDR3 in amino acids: CASSDSGGWNTGELFF. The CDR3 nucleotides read TGCGCCAGCAGTGACTCTGGGGGGTGGAACACCGGGGAGCTGTTTTTT.

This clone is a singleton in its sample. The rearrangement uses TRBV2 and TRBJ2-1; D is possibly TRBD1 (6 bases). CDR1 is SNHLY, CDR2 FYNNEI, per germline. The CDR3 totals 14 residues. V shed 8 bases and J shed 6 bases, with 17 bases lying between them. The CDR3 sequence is CASRADSETNEQFF. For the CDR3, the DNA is TGTGCCAGCCGGGCGGACAGCGAAACCAATGAGCAGTTCTTC.

CDR3 loop: CASSLLPGGNTIYF. In DNA form, the CDR3 reads TGTGCCAGCAGTTTATTACCAGGGGGAAACACCATATATTTT. This rearrangement joins TRBV27 to TRBJ1-3; D perhaps matches TRBD1 (5 bases). The CDR3 sequence is 14 residues long. V gave up 1 base and J gave up 4 bases, with 8 bases separating them. Germline CDR1 MNHEY, CDR2 SMNVEV (reference sequence).

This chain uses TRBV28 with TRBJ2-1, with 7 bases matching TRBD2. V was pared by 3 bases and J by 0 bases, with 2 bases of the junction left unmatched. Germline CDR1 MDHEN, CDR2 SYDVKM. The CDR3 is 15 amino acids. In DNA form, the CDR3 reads TGTGCCAGCAGTTTCGGCGGGAGCTCCTACAATGAGCAGTTCTTC. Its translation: CASSFGGSSYNEQFF.

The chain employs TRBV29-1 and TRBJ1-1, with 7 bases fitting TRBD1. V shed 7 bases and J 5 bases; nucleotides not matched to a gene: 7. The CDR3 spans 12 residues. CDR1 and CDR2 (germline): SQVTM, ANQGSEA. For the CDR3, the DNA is TGCAGCGGCCAAACAGGGGCGACTGAAGCTTTCTTT. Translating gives CSGQTGATEAFF.

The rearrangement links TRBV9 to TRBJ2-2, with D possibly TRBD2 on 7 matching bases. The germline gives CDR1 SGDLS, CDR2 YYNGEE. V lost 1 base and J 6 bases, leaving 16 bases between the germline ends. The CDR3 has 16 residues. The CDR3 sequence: CASSVPVGGGPGELFF. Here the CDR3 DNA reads TGTGCCAGCAGCGTACCCGTGGGGGGGGGCCCCGGGGAGCTGTTTTTT.

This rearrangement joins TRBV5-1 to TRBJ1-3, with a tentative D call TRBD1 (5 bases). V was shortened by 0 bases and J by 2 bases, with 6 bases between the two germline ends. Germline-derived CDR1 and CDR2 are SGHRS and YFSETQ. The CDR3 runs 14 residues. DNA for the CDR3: TGCGCCAGCAGCTTGGCGGGGGCTGGAAACACCATATATTTT. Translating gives CASSLAGAGNTIYF.

This chain's CDR3 is CASSLAGGNSYNEQFF. For the CDR3, the DNA is TGTGCCAGCAGTTTAGCGGGAGGGAACTCCTACAATGAGCAGTTCTTC. The genes are TRBV6-2 or TRBV6-3 and TRBJ2-1; TRBD2 agrees at 11 bases. Trimming removed 4 bases from V and 0 bases from J; junction bases left unmatched: 2. CDR1 and CDR2 (germline): MNHEY, SVGEGT. This CDR3 is built from 16 residues.

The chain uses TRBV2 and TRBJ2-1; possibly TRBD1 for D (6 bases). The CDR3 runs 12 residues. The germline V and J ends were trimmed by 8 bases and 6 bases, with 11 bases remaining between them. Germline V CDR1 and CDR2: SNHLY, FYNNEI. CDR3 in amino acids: CASLEQGNEQFF. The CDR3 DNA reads TGTGCCAGCCTGGAACAGGGCAATGAGCAGTTCTTC.

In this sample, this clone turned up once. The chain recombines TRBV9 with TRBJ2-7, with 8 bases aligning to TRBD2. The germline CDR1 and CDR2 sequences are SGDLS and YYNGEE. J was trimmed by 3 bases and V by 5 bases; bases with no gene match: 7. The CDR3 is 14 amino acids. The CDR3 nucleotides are TGTGCCAGCAGTGGAGCGGGAGTAGGCTACGAGCAGTACTTC. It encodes CASSGAGVGYEQYF.

The CDR3 region is CASRAGTADQPQHF. In nucleotides, the CDR3 is TGTGCCAGCAGGGCGGGGACAGCAGATCAGCCCCAGCATTTT. This chain uses TRBV6-5 with TRBJ1-5; 7 bases agree with TRBD1. V dropped 6 bases and J dropped 5; count of bases not matched to a gene: 7. Per the germline V gene, CDR1 is MNHEY and CDR2 is SVGAGI. This CDR3 spans 14 amino acids.

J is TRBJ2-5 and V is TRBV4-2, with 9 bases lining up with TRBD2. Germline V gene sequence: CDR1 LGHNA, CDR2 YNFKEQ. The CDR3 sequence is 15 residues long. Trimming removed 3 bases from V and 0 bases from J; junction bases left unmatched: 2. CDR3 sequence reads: CASSHLAGYQETQYF. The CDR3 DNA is TGTGCCAGCAGCCACCTAGCGGGGTACCAAGAGACCCAGTACTTC.

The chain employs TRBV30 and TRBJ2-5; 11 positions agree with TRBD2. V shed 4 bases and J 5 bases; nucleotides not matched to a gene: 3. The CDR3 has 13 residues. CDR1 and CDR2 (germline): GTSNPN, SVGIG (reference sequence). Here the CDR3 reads CAWKLAGVETQYF. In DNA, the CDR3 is TGTGCCTGGAAACTAGCGGGGGTGGAGACCCAGTACTTC.

This CDR3 reads CASSATPRVFTGELFF. In DNA, the CDR3 is TGTGCCAGCAGCGCCACCCCGAGGGTTTTCACCGGGGAGCTGTTTTTT. The V gene is TRBV9, the J gene TRBJ2-2, with a weak D call TRBD2 (5 bases). Between the trimmed V and J ends, which lost 3 bases and 4 bases, there was a span of 16 bases. Germline CDR1 reads SGDLS; CDR2 reads YYNGEE. There are 16 residues in the CDR3.

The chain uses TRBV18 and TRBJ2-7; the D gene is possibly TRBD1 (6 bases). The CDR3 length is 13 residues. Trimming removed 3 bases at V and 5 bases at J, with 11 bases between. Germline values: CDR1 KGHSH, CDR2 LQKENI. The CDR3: CASSPREGDEQYV. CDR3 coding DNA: TGTGCCAGCTCACCCAGAGAGGGGGACGAGCAGTACGTC.